The source of this T cell receptor (beta chain) is a study of cytomegalovirus exposure and HLA in healthy donors. Trimming shortened V by 8 bases and J by 0 bases, and 18 bases separated the two germline ends. This CDR3 contains 16 residues. Germline V lookup: CDR1 PRHDT, CDR2 FYEKMQ (reference sequence). Vbeta (60) and Jbeta (13) primers were used in the PCR. Here immunoSEQ multiplex PCR was the method, and the copy in TCRdb shows in-frame clones only, minus some. The repertoire has approximately 160,000 clones, 80% to 90% of them found once; the top ten carry roughly 5.2%. V gene TRBV13 combines with J gene TRBJ2-3; D possibly corresponds to TRBD2 (7 bases). The sample taken for sequencing was PBMCs. The clonotype was recovered from a girl aged 5-17 years in good health and CMV-seropositive. The CDR3 DNA sequence: TGTGCCAGCGGGATTTGGGGGGGCCCTAGCACAGATACGCAGTATTTT. This encodes CASGIWGGPSTDTQYF.